Shown below are 18 T cell receptor beta chains from a single sample sequenced in a study of shared clonotypes between healthy human individuals. Produced via immunoSEQ multiplex PCR; TCRdb's table is partial and in-frame only. The sample consists of millions of clones, around 94% of them appearing once. Input material: naive CD4+ T cells sorted from blood. Subset here: CD45RA+ positively selected. The receptor source for this set is a man younger than 35 in good health.

The CDR3: CASSVPIGRMGEQYF. The CDR3 DNA reads as TGTGCCAGCAGCGTTCCCATAGGGCGGATGGGAGAGCAGTACTTC. This chain joins TRBV9 and TRBJ2-7; D gene unclear. Germline V gene data show CDR1 as SGDLS and CDR2 as YYNGEE. This CDR3 contains 15 residues. Trimming shortened V by 2 bases and J by 7 bases, and 19 bases separated the two germline ends.

Only one count was recorded for this clone. The chain combines TRBV10-3 with TRBJ1-6; no firm D call. Per the germline V gene, CDR1 is ENHRY and CDR2 is SYGVKD. V was pared by 3 bases and J by 7 bases, with 22 bases between. This CDR3 contains 18 residues. The CDR3 coding sequence is TGTGCCATCAGTGAATTCGGGTTATCGGGGTTGGCAAATTCACCCCTCCACTTT. It specifies CAISEFGLSGLANSPLHF.

The chain has TRBV19 and TRBJ1-2; D not resolved. CDR3 size: 13 residues. Germline V gene data show CDR1 as LNHDA and CDR2 as SQIVND (reference sequence). Trimming removed 3 bases from V and 2 bases from J, with 7 bases in between. CDR3 DNA sequence: TGTGCCAGTAGTATTCAGCAGAACTATGGCTACACCTTC. This encodes CASSIQQNYGYTF.

The CDR3 sequence: CASSVASGSRAGELFF. CDR3 DNA sequence: TGTGCCAGCAGCGTAGCTAGCGGGAGTAGGGCCGGGGAGCTGTTTTTT. The chain links TRBV9 to TRBJ2-2; the match to TRBD2 covers 10 bases. V shed 0 bases and J 6 bases; nucleotides not matched to a gene: 5. This CDR3 is built from 16 residues. Germline loops: CDR1 SGDLS, CDR2 YYNGEE.

This clone appeared a single time. The gene calls are TRBV19 and TRBJ1-2; D gene ambiguous. V shed 0 bases and J shed 3 bases, with 8 bases lying between them. The length of the CDR3 is 14 residues. Germline CDR1 reads LNHDA; CDR2 reads SQIVND (reference sequence). The CDR3 spells CASSIDLSDYGYTF. CDR3 in DNA: TGTGCCAGTAGTATAGATCTTTCGGACTATGGCTACACCTTC.

The chain links TRBV21-1 to TRBJ2-7. TRBV21-1 is labeled a pseudogene. The CDR3 covers 11 residues. Here the CDR3 DNA reads TGTGCCAGCAGCCACGGCAACGAGCAGTACTTC. It encodes CASSHGNEQYF.

The rearrangement uses TRBV11-2 and TRBJ1-4; possibly TRBD1 for D (6 bases). Germline V CDR1 and CDR2: SGHAT, FQNNGV. The V end lost 5 bases, the J end lost 7 bases, and 17 bases lay between the germline ends. This CDR3 is 15 amino acids long. The DNA for the CDR3 is TGTGCCAGCAGCCCCCGCCTTGGGGGCCTTGAAAAACTGTTTTTT. This gives the protein CASSPRLGGLEKLFF.

The V gene is TRBV14, the J gene TRBJ2-3, with D perhaps matching TRBD2 (6 bases). The CDR3 runs 15 residues. Trimming removed 2 bases from V and 0 bases from J, with 9 bases in between. Germline CDR1 reads SGHDN; CDR2 reads FVKESK. The DNA of the CDR3 is TGTGCCAGCAGCCAAACCGGGACTAGCACAGATACGCAGTATTTT. Its translation: CASSQTGTSTDTQYF.

This chain connects TRBV18 to TRBJ2-3; no firm D call. V lost 1 base and J lost 5, with 13 bases in between. Germline CDR1 is KGHSH and CDR2 is LQKENI. The CDR3 contains 15 residues. CDR3 amino acids: CASSPRIDAGDTQYF. Written as DNA, the CDR3 is TGTGCCAGCTCACCACGGATCGATGCTGGAGATACGCAGTATTTT. Together with reference TRBV18 and TRBJ2-3, the CDR3 gives the full variable domain: NAGVMQNPRHLVRRRGQEARLRCSPMKGHSHVYWYRQLPEEGLKFMVYLQKENIIDESGMPKERFSAEFPKEGPSILRIQQVVRGDSAAYFCASSPRIDAGDTQYFGPGTRLTVL.

The J gene is TRBJ2-7, the V gene TRBV5-1, with 14 bases aligning to TRBD2. The CDR3 sequence is 18 residues long. CDR1 and CDR2 (germline): SGHRS, YFSETQ. The V segment lost 1 base and the J segment 5 bases; nucleotides outside the gene matches: 11. CDR3 in DNA: TGCGCCAGCAGCTTGATGACTAGCGGGGGGGTGAAGTTGAACGAGCAGTACTTC. This encodes CASSLMTSGGVKLNEQYF.

CDR3 sequence: CASSPGTGGGAFF. CDR3 coding DNA: TGTGCCAGCAGCCCCGGGACAGGCGGTGGGGCTTTCTTT. The V call is TRBV28, the J call TRBJ1-1; TRBD1 agrees at 8 bases. Germline assignment: CDR1 MDHEN and CDR2 SYDVKM. Trimming cost V 6 bases and J 11 bases; bases outside gene matches: 11. This CDR3 comprises 13 residues. The full variable domain, in which reference TRBV28 and TRBJ1-1 provide the parts outside the CDR3, is DVKVTQSSRYLVKRTGEKVFLECVQDMDHENMFWYRQDPGLGLRLIYFSYDVKMKEKGDIPEGYSVSREKKERFSLILESASTNQTSMYLCASSPGTGGGAFFGQGTRLTVV.

This rearrangement joins TRBV2 to TRBJ2-5; D unclear. With 6 bases removed from V and 3 bases from J, the gap between germline ends came to 11 bases. This CDR3 contains 13 residues. Germline V lookup: CDR1 SNHLY, CDR2 FYNNEI. The CDR3 DNA sequence: TGTGCCAGCAGCCGGGTTGGTAAAGAGACCCAGTACTTC. Encoded protein: CASSRVGKETQYF.

V and J are TRBV5-1 and TRBJ2-2, with D possibly TRBD1 on 5 matching bases. CDR3 length: 15 amino acids. The germline gives CDR1 SGHRS, CDR2 YFSETQ. Trimming cost V 4 bases and J 6 bases, with 16 bases left between them. This CDR3 reads CASSAGPGYAGELFF. CDR3 nucleotides: TGCGCCAGCAGCGCCGGGCCAGGGTACGCCGGGGAGCTGTTTTTT.

This sequence joins TRBV11-2 and TRBJ1-6, with D uncertain. V gave up 7 bases and J gave up 7 bases, with 14 bases separating them. CDR1 is SGHAT, CDR2 FQNNGV, per germline. The CDR3 consists of 14 residues. CDR3 nucleotide sequence: TGTGCCAGCAACCAGAAGGGTCCGAATTCACCCCTCCACTTT. Amino acids: CASNQKGPNSPLHF.

This sequence joins TRBV6-6 and TRBJ1-1; the D is unclear. V was cut by 2 bases and J by 1 base, with 14 bases left in between. Germline CDR1 is MNHNY and CDR2 is SVGAGI (reference sequence). This CDR3 spans 16 amino acids. In DNA, the CDR3 is TGTGCCAGCAGTTACCCCGAAACTCCCGGGAACACTGAAGCTTTCTTT. Amino acids: CASSYPETPGNTEAFF.

V and J are TRBV27 and TRBJ2-7; 7 positions agree with TRBD2. The CDR3 length is 16 residues. With V trimmed by 3 bases and J by 0 bases, 8 bases remained unmatched. Germline CDR1 MNHEY, CDR2 SMNVEV (reference sequence). CDR3 amino acids: CASSFRGRASSYEQYF. As DNA, the CDR3 is TGTGCCAGCAGTTTTCGGGGGAGGGCCTCCTCCTACGAGCAGTACTTC.

This sequence joins TRBV7-6 and TRBJ2-7; a weak D match, TRBD2 (5 bases). The CDR3 is made up of 14 amino acids. Trimming removed 4 bases from V and 0 bases from J, with 10 bases in between. CDR1 SGHVS and CDR2 FNYEAQ come from the germline V gene. CDR3 protein: CASSSGLNSYEQYF. The CDR3 DNA reads as TGTGCCAGCAGCTCGGGATTGAACTCCTACGAGCAGTACTTC.

CDR3 protein: CASSYIGDTQYF. The CDR3 DNA sequence: TGTGCCAGCAGTTACATCGGGGATACGCAGTATTTT. The chain links TRBV6-5 to TRBJ2-3, with D uncertain. The V gene lost 2 bases and the J gene lost 6 bases, with 6 bases spanning the gap. The CDR3 length is 12 residues. Germline V gene data show CDR1 as MNHEY and CDR2 as SVGAGI.